This T cell receptor (beta chain) was captured in a study of Graves' ophthalmopathy and Graves' hyperthyroidism. Study summary: There was a collection of peripheral blood at initial diagnosis, before any treatment.

The germline V gene encodes CDR1 MDHEN and CDR2 SYDVKM. Trimming removed 5 bases from V and 8 bases from J, with 24 bases in between. This CDR3 is 16 amino acids long. Excluded were patients with other autoimmune diseases, uncontrolled infections, pregnancy or lactation. The authors used Ficoll-Paque density gradient centrifugation to separate PBMCs. The input was more than 8 ml of fresh peripheral blood. Study results and caveats: Blood samples also showed most expanded thyroid clonotypes exceeding 0.001 frequency.

Researchers took RNA transcripts and amplified TCR beta CDR3 regions from them. RT-PCR in the first round used HTBI primers; a second-round multiplex PCR followed. TCRdb used MiXCR to reprocess the multiplex PCR reads, holding one entry per CDR3 protein. The sample yields 200,000 to 250,000 distinct CDR3 sequences, around a fifth seen once. About this clonotype itself: Antigen specificity is unknown.

The gene calls are TRBV28 and TRBJ1-2; no firm D call. The receptor was derived from a woman aged 45 to 65 with Graves' ophthalmopathy. Sequencing was done on a sample of peripheral blood. CDR3 protein: CASSMNLGARMVGYTF. The CDR3 nucleotides are TGTGCCAGCAGTATGAATCTCGGAGCGCGGATGGTCGGCTACACCTTC.